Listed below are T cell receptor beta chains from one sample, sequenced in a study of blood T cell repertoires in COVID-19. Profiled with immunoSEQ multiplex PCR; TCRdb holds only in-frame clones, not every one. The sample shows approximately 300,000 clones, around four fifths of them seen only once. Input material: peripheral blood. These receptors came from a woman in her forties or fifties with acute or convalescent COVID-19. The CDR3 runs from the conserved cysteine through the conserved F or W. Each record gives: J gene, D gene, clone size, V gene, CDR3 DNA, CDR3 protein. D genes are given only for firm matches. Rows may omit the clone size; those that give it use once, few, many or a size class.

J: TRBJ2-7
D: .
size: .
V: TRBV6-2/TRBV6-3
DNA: TGTGCCAGCAGTTATAGATTAGCGGCGAGCGAGCAGTACTTC
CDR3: CASSYRLAASEQYF

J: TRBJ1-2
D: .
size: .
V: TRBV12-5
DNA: TGTGCTAGTGGTTCAATCCAGGCGGGTGGCTACACCTTC
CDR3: CASGSIQAGGYTF

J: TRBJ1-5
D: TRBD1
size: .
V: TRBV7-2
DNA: TGTGCCAGCAGCCAGGGGGGCGGGAATCAGCCCCAGCATTTT
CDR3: CASSQGGGNQPQHF

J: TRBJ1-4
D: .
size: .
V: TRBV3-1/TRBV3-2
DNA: TGTGCCAGCAGCCAAGAGACTATCCCCCAGAAGTTGTTTTTT
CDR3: CASSQETIPQKLFF

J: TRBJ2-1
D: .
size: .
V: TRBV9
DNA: TGTGCCAGTCGGGACAACTATGACAATGAGCAGTTCTTC
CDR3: CASRDNYDNEQFF

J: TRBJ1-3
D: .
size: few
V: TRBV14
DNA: TGTGCCAGCAGCCGGGTCGCGGGGTCTGGAAACACCATATATTTT
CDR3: CASSRVAGSGNTIYF

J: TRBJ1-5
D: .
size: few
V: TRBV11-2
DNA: TGTGCCAGCAGCTTAGATTATGGGGGGAACGATCAGCCCCAGCATTTT
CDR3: CASSLDYGGNDQPQHF

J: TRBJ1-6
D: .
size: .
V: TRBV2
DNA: TGTGCCAGCAGTGAAGACGATCGGGGGGCGCGGTCACCCCTCCACTTT
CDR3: CASSEDDRGARSPLHF

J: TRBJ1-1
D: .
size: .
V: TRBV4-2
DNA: TGTGCCAGCAGCCAAGTGTTGACAGGGAACACTGAAGCTTTCTTT
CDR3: CASSQVLTGNTEAFF

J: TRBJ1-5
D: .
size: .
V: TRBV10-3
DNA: TGTGCCATCAGTGAGTCGGACAGCCATCAGCCCCAGCATTTT
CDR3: CAISESDSHQPQHF

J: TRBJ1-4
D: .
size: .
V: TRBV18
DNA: TGTGCCAGCTCACTTGGAGGAGGAGGGCTGTTTTTT
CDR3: CASSLGGGGLFF

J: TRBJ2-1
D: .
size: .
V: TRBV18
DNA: TGTGCCAGCTCCCCGTTGACAGGTTCAGTAAATGAGCAGTTCTTC
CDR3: CASSPLTGSVNEQFF

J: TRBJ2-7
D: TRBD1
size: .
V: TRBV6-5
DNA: TGTGCCAGCAGACGACAGGGCTACTACGAGCAGTACTTC
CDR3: CASRRQGYYEQYF

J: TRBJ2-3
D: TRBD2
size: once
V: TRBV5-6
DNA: TGTGCCAGCAGTTTCGTAGCGGGGCCGGGAGATACGCAGTATTTT
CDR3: CASSFVAGPGDTQYF

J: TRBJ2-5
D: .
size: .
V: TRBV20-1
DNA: TGCAGTGCGGGAGATGAAGAGACCCAGTACTTC
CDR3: CSAGDEETQYF

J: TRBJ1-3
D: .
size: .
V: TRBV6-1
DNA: TGTGCCAGCAGTTATCCTGTTGAGGGAAACACCATATATTTT
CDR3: CASSYPVEGNTIYF

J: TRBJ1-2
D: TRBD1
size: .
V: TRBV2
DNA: TGTGCCAGCAGTCTAGGACAGGGAGGATATGGCTACACCTTC
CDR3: CASSLGQGGYGYTF

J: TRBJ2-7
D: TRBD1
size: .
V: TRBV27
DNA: TGTGCCAGCACCCCCGGACAGGGTGGGTACGAGCAGTACTTC
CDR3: CASTPGQGGYEQYF

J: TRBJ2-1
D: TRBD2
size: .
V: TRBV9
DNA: TGTGCCAGCAGCGTAATCAGTTTTAGCGGGAGGAACAATGAGCAGTTCTTC
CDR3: CASSVISFSGRNNEQFF

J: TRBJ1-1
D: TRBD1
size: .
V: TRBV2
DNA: TGTGCCAGCAGTGAAGCTAGACAGGGCTCGGAAGCTTTCTTT
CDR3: CASSEARQGSEAFF

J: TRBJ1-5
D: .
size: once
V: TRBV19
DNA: TGTGCCAGTACTTTGACGGGGAATGGGAATCAGCCCCAGCATTTT
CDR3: CASTLTGNGNQPQHF

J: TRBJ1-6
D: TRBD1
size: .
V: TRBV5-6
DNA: TGTGCCAGCAGCTACCTAGGCCGGACAGGGAAGGTTTCACCCCTCCACTTT
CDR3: CASSYLGRTGKVSPLHF

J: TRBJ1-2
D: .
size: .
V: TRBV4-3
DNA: TGCGCCAGCAGCCAACGATACGTGGGGGCAGGCTACACCTTC
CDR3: CASSQRYVGAGYTF

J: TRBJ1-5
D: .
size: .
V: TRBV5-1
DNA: TGCGCCAGCAGCTTATCCGGGGTGAGCAATCAGCCCCAGCATTTT
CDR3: CASSLSGVSNQPQHF

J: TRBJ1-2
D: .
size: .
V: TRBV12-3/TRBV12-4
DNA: TGTGCCAGTACTTTGCAGCGGGGTTCTGGCTACACCTTC
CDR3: CASTLQRGSGYTF

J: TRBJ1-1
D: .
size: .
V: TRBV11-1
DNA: TGTGCCAGCAGCTTAATGACAACAATGAACACTGAAGCTTTCTTT
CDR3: CASSLMTTMNTEAFF

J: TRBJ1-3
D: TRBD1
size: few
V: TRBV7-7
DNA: TGTGCCAGCAGCCCAGGGACAGGGTGGGAAAACACCATATATTTT
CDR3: CASSPGTGWENTIYF

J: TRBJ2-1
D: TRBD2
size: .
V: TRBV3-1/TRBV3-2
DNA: TGTGCCAGCAGTTTAGCGGGGGGATCCAGCTCCTACAATGAGCAGTTCTTC
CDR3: CASSLAGGSSSYNEQFF

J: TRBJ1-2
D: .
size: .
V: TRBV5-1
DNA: TGCGCCAGCAGCTTATCCGGCGGAGACTATGGCTACACCTTC
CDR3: CASSLSGGDYGYTF

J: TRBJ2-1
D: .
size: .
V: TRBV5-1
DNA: TGCGCCAGCAGCTTGGCCGTGTCCGGGGGTGAGCAGTTCTTC
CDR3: CASSLAVSGGEQFF

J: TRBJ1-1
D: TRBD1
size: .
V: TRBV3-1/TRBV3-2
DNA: TGTGCCAGCAGCCAGGACAGGTCGCGGAGGGCTTTCTTT
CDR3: CASSQDRSRRAFF

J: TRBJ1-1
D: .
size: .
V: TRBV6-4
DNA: TGTGCCAGCAGTGACTTTAGAGGGACTGAAGCTTTCTTT
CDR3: CASSDFRGTEAFF

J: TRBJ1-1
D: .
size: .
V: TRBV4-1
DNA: TGCGCCAGCAGCCAAGAAGGACTCAAGAACACTGAAGCTTTCTTT
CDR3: CASSQEGLKNTEAFF

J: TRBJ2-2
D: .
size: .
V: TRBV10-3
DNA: TGTGCCATTAGGCCCCAGGGTGGTAACACCGGGGAGCTGTTTTTT
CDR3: CAIRPQGGNTGELFF

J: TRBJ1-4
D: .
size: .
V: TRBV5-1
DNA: TGCGCCAGCAGCTTGGGCAGGGGTCTTGAAAAACTGTTTTTT
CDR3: CASSLGRGLEKLFF

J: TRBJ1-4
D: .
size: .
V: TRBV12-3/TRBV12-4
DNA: TGTGCCAGCAGTCGGGACAAAAAACTGTTTTTT
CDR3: CASSRDKKLFF

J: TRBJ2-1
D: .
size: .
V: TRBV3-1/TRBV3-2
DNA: TGTGCCAGCAGCCAAGAGCGGAGTACAGGGTTGTTCTTC
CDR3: CASSQERSTGLFF

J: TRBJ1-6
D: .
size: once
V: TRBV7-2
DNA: TGTGCCAGCAGCTCGGGACTGTTGGTCTCACCCCTCCACTTT
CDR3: CASSSGLLVSPLHF

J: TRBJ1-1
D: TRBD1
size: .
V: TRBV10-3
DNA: TGTGCCATCAGTGAGGTGACAGGGTCCACTGAAGCTTTCTTT
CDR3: CAISEVTGSTEAFF

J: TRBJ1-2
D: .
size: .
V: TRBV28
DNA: TGTGCCAGCAGTTTGAGCGCTAACTATGGCTACACCTTC
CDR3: CASSLSANYGYTF

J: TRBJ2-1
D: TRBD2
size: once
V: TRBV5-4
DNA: TGTGCCAGCAGCTTGGGCGGGAGGGTACCCAATGAGCAGTTCTTC
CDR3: CASSLGGRVPNEQFF

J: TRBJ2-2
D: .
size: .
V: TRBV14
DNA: TGTGCCAGCAGCCAAGTTATCAACACCGGGGAGCTGTTTTTT
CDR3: CASSQVINTGELFF

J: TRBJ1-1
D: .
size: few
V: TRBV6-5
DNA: TGTGCCAGCAGGGAGGGGTTTCAAGCTTTCTTT
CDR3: CASREGFQAFF

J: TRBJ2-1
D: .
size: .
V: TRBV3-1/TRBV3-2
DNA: TGTGCCAGCAGCCAACTATTAGCTGAGCAGTTCTTC
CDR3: CASSQLLAEQFF

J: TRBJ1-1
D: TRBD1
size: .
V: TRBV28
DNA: TGTGCCAGCAGTTTATGGAAGGGGGCTATGAACACTGAAGCTTTCTTT
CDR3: CASSLWKGAMNTEAFF

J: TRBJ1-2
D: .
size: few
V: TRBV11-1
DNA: TGTGCCAGCAGCTTATCGGGGGGCGTGGACTATGGCTACACCTTC
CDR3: CASSLSGGVDYGYTF

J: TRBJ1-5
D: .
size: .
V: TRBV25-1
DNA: TGTGCCAGTGCGGGTCGGAGCGAGCTCAATCAGCCCCAGCATTTT
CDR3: CASAGRSELNQPQHF

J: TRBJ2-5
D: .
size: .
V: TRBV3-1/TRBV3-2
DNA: TGTGCCAGCAGCCAAATTTGGGGGGAGCGGGACAAAAAAGAGACCCAGTACTTC
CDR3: CASSQIWGERDKKETQYF

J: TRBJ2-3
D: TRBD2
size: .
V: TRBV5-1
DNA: TGCGCCAGCAGCTTGGCGGCTAGCGGGAGAGATACGCAGTATTTT
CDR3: CASSLAASGRDTQYF

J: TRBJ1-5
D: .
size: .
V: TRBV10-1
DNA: TGCGCCAGCACGGGGACAATTGGTCAGCCCCAGCATTTT
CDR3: CASTGTIGQPQHF

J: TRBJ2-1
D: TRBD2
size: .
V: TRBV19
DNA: TGTGCCAGTAGTCTGCTAGCGGGAGCAAGGGAGCAGTTCTTC
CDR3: CASSLLAGAREQFF

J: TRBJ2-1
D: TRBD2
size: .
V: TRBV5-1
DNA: TGCGCCAGCAGCTTGGTTCTAGCGGGGGATAGCTCCTACAATGAGCAGTTCTTC
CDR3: CASSLVLAGDSSYNEQFF

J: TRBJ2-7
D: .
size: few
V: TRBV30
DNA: TGTGCCTGGAGTGTGTACTACGAGCAGTACTTC
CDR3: CAWSVYYEQYF

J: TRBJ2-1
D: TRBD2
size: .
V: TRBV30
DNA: TGTGCCTGGAGTGGAGGCGGGGGGGGCTACAATGAGCAGTTCTTC
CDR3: CAWSGGGGGYNEQFF

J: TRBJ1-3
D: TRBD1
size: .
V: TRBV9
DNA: TGTGCCAGCAGTGTGGGACAGGGGGCATTCTCTGGAAACACCATATATTTT
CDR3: CASSVGQGAFSGNTIYF

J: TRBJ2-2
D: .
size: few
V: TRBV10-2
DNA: TGCGCCAGCAGTGAGTCGGCGCTGGGAGCCGGGGAGCTGTTTTTT
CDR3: CASSESALGAGELFF

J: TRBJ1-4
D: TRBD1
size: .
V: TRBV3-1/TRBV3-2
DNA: TGTGCCAGCAGCCAAGATCTGGTAGGACAGGGGGGGAAAAAACTGTTTTTT
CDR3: CASSQDLVGQGGKKLFF

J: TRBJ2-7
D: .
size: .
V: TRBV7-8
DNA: TGTGCCAGCAGCCGGGGCACGGAATTGGAGCAGTACTTC
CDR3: CASSRGTELEQYF

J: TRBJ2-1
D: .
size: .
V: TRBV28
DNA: TGTGCCAGCCGTAGTGCAGGGGCCGACAATGAGCAGTTCTTC
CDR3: CASRSAGADNEQFF

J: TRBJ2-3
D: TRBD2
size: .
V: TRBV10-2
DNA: TGCGCCAGCAGTGACCCCAGGGGACTAGCGGTCTCAGATACGCAGTATTTT
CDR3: CASSDPRGLAVSDTQYF